The 5 T cell receptor beta chains below all came from one sample that was sequenced in a study of cytotoxic CD8 clonotypes in ibrutinib-treated CLL. Only in-frame clones appear in the TCRdb table, and some are missing; sequencing was by immunoSEQ multiplex PCR. This repertoire shows hundreds of thousands of clones, roughly 70% found once; its top ten account for 15% to 19%. The sequenced sample was PBMCs, obtained after 24 months of ibrutinib treatment. The receptor set was obtained from a human donor with chronic lymphocytic leukemia.

The V and J genes are TRBV27 and TRBJ2-7; 8 nucleotides match TRBD2. The CDR3 length is 13 residues. The V segment lost 8 bases and the J segment 7 bases; nucleotides outside the gene matches: 10. The V gene's germline CDR1 is MNHEY and CDR2 SMNVEV (reference sequence). The CDR3 nucleotides are TGTGCCAGCCCGGGACTAGGGGGTCGAGAGCAGTACTTC. It encodes CASPGLGGREQYF.

This clone showed up just a few times. V usage is TRBV6-6 and J usage is TRBJ2-7; no firm D call. Germline CDR1 MNHNY, CDR2 SVGAGI (reference sequence). The V end was cut by 7 bases, the J end by 3 bases, with 7 bases between. CDR3 length equals 11 residues. DNA for the CDR3: TGTGCCAGCACGGCGGACTACGAGCAGTACTTC. This gives the protein CASTADYEQYF.

The chain employs TRBV6-5 and TRBJ1-4; no clear D gene. The CDR3 spans 13 residues. Between the trimmed V and J ends, which lost 5 bases and 3 bases, there was a span of 7 bases. Germline CDR1 and CDR2: MNHEY and SVGAGI. This chain's CDR3 is CASSAGANEKLFF. DNA of the CDR3: TGTGCCAGCAGTGCCGGAGCTAATGAAAAACTGTTTTTT.

This chain links TRBV12-5 with TRBJ2-5; 11 nucleotides align to TRBD1. CDR1 and CDR2 (germline): LGHNT, FRNRAP. Trimming at V came to 2 bases and at J to 3 bases, leaving 5 bases not matched to a gene. The CDR3 sequence is 16 residues long. The CDR3 bases are TGTGCTAGTGGTTTGACCCCGGGACAGGGGGAAGAGACCCAGTACTTC. This translates into CASGLTPGQGEETQYF.

The chain joins TRBV9 to TRBJ2-1; 8 bases match TRBD1. CDR3 size: 13 residues. J was trimmed by 10 bases and V by 3 bases; bases with no gene match: 6. CDR1 and CDR2 from the germline V gene are SGDLS and YYNGEE. This chain's CDR3 is CASSADRAREQFF. DNA of the CDR3: TGTGCCAGCAGCGCGGACAGGGCCAGGGAGCAGTTCTTC. The complete variable domain, with remaining parts taken from reference TRBV9 and TRBJ2-1, reads DSGVTQTPKHLITATGQRVTLRCSPRSGDLSVYWYQQSLDQGLQFLIQYYNGEERAKGNILERFSAQQFPDLHSELNLSSLELGDSALYFCASSADRAREQFFGPGTRLTVL.